These 20 T cell receptor beta chains originate from one sample sequenced in a study of T cell clones after liver transplantation. TCRdb keeps only in-frame clones here, not all; method: immunoSEQ multiplex PCR. The sample has nearly 55,000 clones; around 84% are singletons. Sequencing was performed on CD4+ T cells from blood, taken before liver transplant. The receptors originated from a human donor who received a liver transplant.

The chain links TRBV5-6 to TRBJ2-7; 7 nucleotides match TRBD2. CDR3 size: 15 residues. With 1 base clipped from V and 3 bases from J, the junction kept 7 bases outside the gene matches. The germline V gene has CDR1 SGHDT and CDR2 YYEEEE. CDR3 in amino acids: CASSLIGLGVYEQYF. CDR3 in DNA: TGTGCCAGCAGCTTGATAGGACTAGGGGTCTACGAGCAGTACTTC.

This chain links TRBV29-1 with TRBJ1-4; 8 nucleotides line up with TRBD1. This CDR3 is built from 13 residues. With 4 bases clipped from V and 7 bases from J, the junction kept 5 bases outside the gene matches. Germline CDR1 SQVTM, CDR2 ANQGSEA. The CDR3 loop reads CSVGRQGTEKLFF. The CDR3 bases are TGCAGCGTTGGACGACAGGGGACTGAAAAACTGTTTTTT.

This chain connects TRBV29-1 to TRBJ1-2, with TRBD1 matching over 7 bases. The J segment lost 4 bases and the V segment lost 4 bases, leaving 15 bases of the junction unmatched. This CDR3 has 16 residues. The V gene's germline CDR1 is SQVTM and CDR2 ANQGSEA. Here the CDR3 reads CSVGKAGQRSSYGYTF. The DNA of the CDR3 is TGCAGCGTTGGCAAGGCGGGACAGCGATCATCCTATGGCTACACCTTC.

The rearrangement links TRBV7-6 to TRBJ2-7; maybe TRBD2 (5 bases). CDR1 is SGHVS, CDR2 FNYEAQ, per germline. V was shortened by 1 base and J by 4 bases, with 14 bases between the two germline ends. The CDR3 runs 15 residues. In DNA form, the CDR3 reads TGTGCCAGCAGCTTAGGGACCGGGATGGGGTACGAGCAGTACTTC. This gives the protein CASSLGTGMGYEQYF.

The chain is built from TRBV6-5 and TRBJ1-1; D is ambiguous. CDR1 MNHEY and CDR2 SVGAGI come from the germline V gene. CDR3 length equals 13 residues. Written as DNA, the CDR3 is TGTGCGACCAGACGGGCGGGAAACACTGAAGCTTTCTTT. As protein: CATRRAGNTEAFF.

The V call is TRBV7-2, the J call TRBJ2-7, with a weak D call TRBD2 (5 bases). Trimming took off 3 bases at V and 7 bases at J, with 19 bases between the two ends. CDR3 size: 15 residues. CDR1 SGHTA and CDR2 FQGNSA come from the germline V gene. The DNA of the CDR3 is TGTGCCAGCAGCTTTGAGGGAACTTCAGTGCGAGAGCAGTACTTC. Translating gives CASSFEGTSVREQYF.

The rearrangement uses TRBV5-8 and TRBJ1-1, with D unresolved. The ends were cut back, 0 bases at V and 0 bases at J, with 9 bases in the middle. Germline values: CDR1 SGHTS, CDR2 YDEGEE. The CDR3 contains 15 residues. The CDR3: CASSLAETMNTEAFF. The CDR3 nucleotides are TGTGCCAGCAGCTTGGCGGAGACAATGAACACTGAAGCTTTCTTT.

CDR3 protein: CASGGQRNSGANVLTF. DNA for the CDR3: TGTGCCAGCGGCGGACAGAGAAACTCTGGGGCCAACGTCCTGACTTTC. The chain employs TRBV2 and TRBJ2-6; possibly TRBD1 for D (6 bases). This CDR3 has 16 residues. With 8 bases removed from V and 0 bases from J, the gap between germline ends came to 14 bases. Germline V gene data show CDR1 as SNHLY and CDR2 as FYNNEI.

J is TRBJ1-5 and V is TRBV13; no reliable D call. The CDR3 sequence is 14 residues long. The V end lost 5 bases, the J end lost 5 bases, and 13 bases lay between the germline ends. CDR1 PRHDT and CDR2 FYEKMQ come from the germline V gene (reference sequence). The CDR3 protein is CASSEGGFYQPQHF. The CDR3 DNA sequence: TGTGCCAGCAGCGAGGGTGGGTTCTATCAGCCCCAGCATTTT.

In this sample, this clone turned up a few times. The chain carries TRBV19 and TRBJ2-3; a possible D gene is TRBD1 (7 bases). This CDR3 contains 16 residues. V was pared by 6 bases and J by 2 bases, with 18 bases between. Germline V gene data show CDR1 as LNHDA and CDR2 as SQIVND (reference sequence). The DNA for the CDR3 is TGTGCCAGTAGACCCCACCAGGGGGGTTACACAGATACGCAGTATTTT. It translates to CASRPHQGGYTDTQYF. Drawing the rest from reference TRBV19 and TRBJ2-3, the complete variable domain is DGGITQSPKYLFRKEGQNVTLSCEQNLNHDAMYWYRQDPGQGLRLIYYSQIVNDFQKGDIAEGYSVSREKKESFPLTVTSAQKNPTAFYLCASRPHQGGYTDTQYFGPGTRLTVL.

The rearrangement links TRBV18 to TRBJ1-1; 10 positions match TRBD1. From germline, CDR1 is KGHSH and CDR2 LQKENI. The CDR3 loop spans 15 amino acids. J lost 9 bases, V lost 1 base, and 8 bases had no gene match. Here the CDR3 reads CASSPQDRGGEKAFF. The CDR3 bases are TGTGCCAGCTCACCACAGGACAGGGGGGGTGAAAAAGCTTTCTTT.

The chain has TRBV4-2 and TRBJ1-1; D call uncertain. CDR3 size: 13 residues. The V and J ends lost 1 base and 5 bases respectively, with 8 bases between them. Germline CDR1 reads LGHNA; CDR2 reads YNFKEQ. CDR3 coding DNA: TGTGCCAGCAGCCAAGCTACAACAACTGAAGCTTTCTTT. The encoded protein is CASSQATTTEAFF.

The chain employs TRBV10-3 and TRBJ1-2; 7 bases align to TRBD1. This CDR3 region has 15 residues. Trimming cost V 2 bases and J 6 bases; bases outside gene matches: 9. Germline V lookup: CDR1 ENHRY, CDR2 SYGVKD. The CDR3 sequence is CAISEPTTGADGYTF. The CDR3 bases are TGTGCCATCAGTGAGCCTACTACAGGGGCGGATGGCTACACCTTC.

For the CDR3, the DNA is TGTGCCAGCAGCTTCGAGGGGGGGATTCAGCCCCAGCATTTT. Translating it yields CASSFEGGIQPQHF. The rearrangement joins TRBV11-2 to TRBJ1-5, with a weak D call TRBD1 (6 bases). There are 14 residues in the CDR3. The germline V gene has CDR1 SGHAT and CDR2 FQNNGV. Trimming cost V 3 bases and J 6 bases, with 12 bases left between them.

This clone was recorded once. The J gene is TRBJ2-2, the V gene TRBV4-1; no definite D call. V was shortened by 0 bases and J by 5 bases, with 10 bases between the two germline ends. The CDR3 spans 15 residues. CDR1 MGHRA and CDR2 YSYEKL come from the germline V gene. CDR3 sequence: CASSQEGAGTGELFF. The CDR3 DNA is TGCGCCAGCAGCCAAGAAGGTGCCGGGACCGGGGAGCTGTTTTTT.

This chain uses TRBV7-2 with TRBJ2-3; TRBD1 matches at 7 bases. V gave up 4 bases and J gave up 5 bases; unmatched junction bases: 9. The germline CDR1 and CDR2 sequences are SGHTA and FQGNSA. CDR3 length equals 15 residues. The CDR3 protein is CASSYRGPDRDTQYF. In nucleotides, the CDR3 is TGTGCCAGCAGCTACAGGGGCCCCGATAGAGATACGCAGTATTTT.

V gene TRBV19 combines with J gene TRBJ2-6; weak D call: TRBD2 (6 bases). Trimming removed 4 bases from V and 0 bases from J, with 19 bases in between. CDR1 is LNHDA, CDR2 SQIVND, per germline (reference sequence). The length of the CDR3 is 19 residues. The CDR3 loop is CASSKLPGLLTSGANVLTF. CDR3 coding DNA: TGTGCCAGTAGTAAACTTCCGGGACTTCTCACCTCTGGGGCCAACGTCCTGACTTTC.

J is TRBJ1-2 and V is TRBV7-2, with D hard to call. V dropped 5 bases and J dropped 7 bases, with 20 bases sitting between them. This CDR3 spans 15 amino acids. Germline V CDR1 and CDR2: SGHTA, FQGNSA. CDR3: CASSPRRAASSGYTF. The CDR3 DNA is TGTGCCAGCAGCCCGCGACGTGCCGCTAGTAGTGGCTACACCTTC. Looking up the rest from reference TRBV7-2 and TRBJ1-2 gives the full variable domain: GAGVSQSPSNKVTEKGKDVELRCDPISGHTALYWYRQSLGQGLEFLIYFQGNSAPDKSGLPSDRFSAERTGGSVSTLTIQRTQQEDSAVYLCASSPRRAASSGYTFGSGTRLTVV.

The chain has TRBV7-2 and TRBJ2-3, with D uncertain. The CDR3 has 14 amino acids. The V gene's germline CDR1 is SGHTA and CDR2 FQGNSA. Trimming shortened V by 0 bases and J by 1 base, and 5 bases separated the two germline ends. The CDR3 spells CASSLALGTDTQYF. The CDR3 DNA reads as TGTGCCAGCAGCTTAGCGCTGGGCACAGATACGCAGTATTTT.

Worth noting for this clone: A read error may be the cause here, since a much bigger clone is one base away. The same CDR3 can be traced to other DNA sequences in this sample. V usage is TRBV6-1 and J usage is TRBJ1-5; the D is unclear. The CDR3 extends over 15 amino acids. Germline assignment: CDR1 MNHNS and CDR2 SASEGT. The chain's CDR3 is CASSETVGSDQPQHF. The CDR3 bases are TGTGCCAGCAGTGAGACGGTGGGGAGCGATCAACCCCAGCATTTT.